This T cell receptor beta chain was sequenced in a study of blood T cell repertoires in COVID-19. Across the whole study: PBMCs, B-cell-depleted T cells, or T cells provided the cDNA or gDNA that made up the material.

This clone was detected only a few times. Participants reported their clinical history, and cohort assignment relied on those reports. Per the study methods: Amplification of reference gene primers was used by the study to estimate nucleated cell counts. Sequencing was performed with immunoSEQ multiplex PCR; in TCRdb, only in-frame clones are kept and a portion is missing. Clonal size and the V and J genes are those of that table, whereas D and trimming came from the DNA. The table shows about 370,000 clones, with 80% to 95% occurring only once. The source is a woman aged 40-49 years who had been exposed to COVID-19. Material for sequencing was PBMCs or T cells enriched from blood (not recorded which).

The chain's CDR3 is CAWSVNRMNTEAFF. CDR3 DNA: TGTGCCTGGAGTGTCAACAGGATGAACACTGAAGCTTTCTTT. The J gene is TRBJ1-1, the V gene TRBV30; D perhaps matches TRBD1 (5 bases). Trimming removed 0 bases from V and 0 bases from J, with 8 bases in between. The CDR3 totals 14 residues. Germline-derived CDR1 and CDR2 are GTSNPN and SVGIG (reference sequence).